These 7 T cell receptor beta chains share one sample of origin, sequenced in a study of beta chain features in type 1 diabetes. Sequenced material consisted of expressed TCRB transcripts (all of the isolated RNA was reverse transcribed). Using immunoSEQ multiplex PCR, the repertoire was profiled, and TCRdb retains in-frame clones only, with some absent. Of hundreds of thousands of clones listed, over 10% are singletons. Sequenced input: naive CD4+ T cells from blood. These receptors originate from a man between 18 and 29 years old in good health.

This clone has a handful of counts. The rearrangement links TRBV5-6 to TRBJ1-2; TRBD1 aligns across 7 bases. Trimming took 3 bases from V and 7 from J; bases not matched to a gene: 9. Germline V CDR1 and CDR2: SGHDT, YYEEEE. CDR3 length equals 14 residues. CDR3 DNA: TGTGCCAGCAGCTCGCCGGGACAGCGGTTTGGCTACACCTTC. As protein: CASSSPGQRFGYTF.

This clone was recorded a few times. This rearrangement joins TRBV2 to TRBJ1-4; 7 nucleotides line up with TRBD1. Germline CDR1 and CDR2: SNHLY and FYNNEI. The V and J ends lost 3 bases and 0 bases, in that order; junction bases with no gene match: 7. This CDR3 has 17 residues. CDR3 nucleotides: TGTGCCAGCAGTGATGGGGTACAGGGGTCAACTAATGAAAAACTGTTTTTT. Protein: CASSDGVQGSTNEKLFF.

The rearrangement uses TRBV7-9 and TRBJ1-1; unclear D gene. The ends were cut back, 2 bases at V and 2 bases at J, with 18 bases in the middle. From germline, CDR1 is SEHNR and CDR2 FQNEAQ (reference sequence). The CDR3 runs to 17 residues. The CDR3 DNA follows: TGTGCCAGCAGCTTACAGAAGACGGCGGGCCTAAACACTGAAGCTTTCTTT. Amino acid sequence: CASSLQKTAGLNTEAFF.

The sample holds one count of this clone. The chain carries TRBV9 and TRBJ2-4; a weak D match, TRBD2 (6 bases). The CDR3 extends over 18 amino acids. Deletions cut 0 bases from V and 8 bases from J, with 24 bases between. The germline V gene encodes CDR1 SGDLS and CDR2 YYNGEE. The CDR3 sequence is CASSVVPLGTPGGDIQYF. In nucleotides, the CDR3 is TGTGCCAGCAGCGTAGTTCCCCTCGGGACCCCCGGGGGAGACATTCAGTACTTC.

Only a few counts were recorded for this clone. The chain links TRBV25-1 to TRBJ1-5; D remains ambiguous. Germline CDR1 is MGHDK and CDR2 is SYGVNS. The CDR3 is 13 amino acids. V was shortened by 5 bases and J by 5 bases, with 10 bases between the two germline ends. The CDR3 bases are TGTGCCAGCAGTAAAGACAATTATCAGCCCCAGCATTTT. It translates to CASSKDNYQPQHF.

V usage is TRBV28 and J usage is TRBJ2-4, with D perhaps TRBD2 (7 bases). Germline CDR1 and CDR2: MDHEN and SYDVKM. With 6 bases removed from V and 6 bases from J, the gap between germline ends came to 15 bases. This CDR3 spans 14 amino acids. CDR3 protein: CASRLGGQGNIQYF. The CDR3 nucleotides read TGTGCCAGCAGGTTGGGGGGGCAAGGAAACATTCAGTACTTC.

The rearrangement joins TRBV7-3 to TRBJ2-6, with 8 bases that match TRBD1. The V segment lost 5 bases and the J segment 0 bases; nucleotides outside the gene matches: 9. The CDR3 consists of 18 residues. Germline assignment: CDR1 SGHTA and CDR2 FQGTGA. CDR3 region: CASSIPGQEASGANVLTF. CDR3 bases: TGTGCCAGCAGCATCCCGGGACAGGAGGCCTCTGGGGCCAACGTCCTGACTTTC.